This T cell receptor (beta chain) was sequenced in a study of shared clonotypes between healthy human individuals. In the study overall: Aged 18 to 49, the donors were a couple of women and three men.

TCRdb's table, derived via immunoSEQ multiplex PCR, lists solely in-frame clones and lacks some. This sample has 2 million to 3 million clones; 90% to 95% occur once, and the top ten carry roughly 0.39%. Trimming took 6 bases from V and 0 from J, leaving 2 bases between them. The CDR3 consists of 11 residues. The germline V gene has CDR1 SGHTA and CDR2 FQGTGA. Sequencing was carried out using naive CD4+ T cells from PBMCs. Subset reported: CD45RA+ positively selected. The J gene is TRBJ2-5, the V gene TRBV7-3; D gene ambiguous. The clonotype originates from a man aged 18 to 35 in good health. Some clones in this sample may be carry-over from other donors' samples. The CDR3 bases are TGTGCCAGCAGGGACCAAGAGACCCAGTACTTC. Residues: CASRDQETQYF.